These T cell receptor beta chains were read from a single sample in a study of blood T cells in healthy people across ages. TCRdb reprocessed the 5' RACE reads via MiXCR and lists one record per CDR3 protein. The data contain 1.5 million to 2 million distinct CDR3 sequences, less than 50% of them singletons. The specimen sequenced was blood. These receptor sequences come from a woman between 35 and 50 years old in good health. Both conserved end residues are part of each CDR3. D genes are given only for firm matches. Only some rows state a clone size, as once, few, many or a class for expanded clones.

clone_size: .
v_call: TRBV7-8
j_call: TRBJ2-3
d_call: .
cdr3_aa: CASSTRWGVGLTDTQYF
cdr3_nt: TGTGCCAGCAGCACCCGTTGGGGGGTGGGTTTGACAGATACGCAGTATTTT

clone_size: .
v_call: TRBV9
j_call: TRBJ2-3
d_call: TRBD2
cdr3_aa: CASSVGGGTTDTQYF
cdr3_nt: TGTGCCAGCAGCGTAGGCGGGGGGACGACCGATACGCAGTATTTT

clone_size: .
v_call: TRBV4-1
j_call: TRBJ2-5
d_call: .
cdr3_aa: CASSQGTGIVQETQYF
cdr3_nt: TGCGCCAGCAGCCAAGGAACAGGGATTGTCCAAGAGACCCAGTACTTC

clone_size: .
v_call: TRBV12-3/TRBV12-4
j_call: TRBJ2-5
d_call: .
cdr3_aa: CASSFARTFHEQYF
cdr3_nt: TGTGCCAGCAGTTTTGCCCGGACTTTTCATGAGCAGTACTTC

clone_size: .
v_call: TRBV9
j_call: TRBJ2-5
d_call: .
cdr3_aa: CASSVAVGYETQYF
cdr3_nt: TGTGCCAGCAGCGTAGCCGTGGGCTACGAGACCCAGTACTTC

clone_size: .
v_call: TRBV7-2
j_call: TRBJ1-5
d_call: .
cdr3_aa: CASGGQPQHF
cdr3_nt: TGTGCCAGCGGGGGGCAGCCCCAGCATTTT

clone_size: few
v_call: TRBV7-2
j_call: TRBJ2-7
d_call: TRBD2
cdr3_aa: CASSLVGSGRGYEQYF
cdr3_nt: TGTGCCAGCAGCTTAGTCGGTAGCGGGAGGGGATACGAGCAGTACTTC

clone_size: few
v_call: TRBV4-1
j_call: TRBJ2-5
d_call: .
cdr3_aa: CASSQDAEQETQYF
cdr3_nt: TGCGCCAGCAGCCAAGACGCAGAACAAGAGACCCAGTACTTC

clone_size: .
v_call: TRBV7-9
j_call: TRBJ2-5
d_call: .
cdr3_aa: CASSFTQGPETQYF
cdr3_nt: TGTGCCAGCAGCTTCACCCAGGGCCCAGAGACCCAGTACTTC

clone_size: .
v_call: TRBV20-1
j_call: TRBJ2-3
d_call: .
cdr3_aa: CSAVSLAKRPDTQYF
cdr3_nt: TGCAGTGCGGTATCTCTAGCGAAACGTCCCGATACGCAGTATTTT

clone_size: .
v_call: TRBV2
j_call: TRBJ2-5
d_call: .
cdr3_aa: CASSDPGASDDETQYF
cdr3_nt: TGTGCCAGCAGTGACCCTGGGGCTAGCGATGATGAGACCCAGTACTTC

clone_size: few
v_call: TRBV7-2
j_call: TRBJ1-5
d_call: TRBD1
cdr3_aa: CASSRTGGSQPQHF
cdr3_nt: TGTGCCAGCAGCCGGACAGGGGGATCTCAGCCCCAGCATTTT

clone_size: .
v_call: TRBV6-2/TRBV6-3
j_call: TRBJ2-7
d_call: TRBD2
cdr3_aa: CASRRTSGDAYEQYF
cdr3_nt: TGTGCCAGCAGGAGAACTAGCGGGGACGCCTACGAGCAGTACTTC

clone_size: few
v_call: TRBV2
j_call: TRBJ2-1
d_call: .
cdr3_aa: CASRQIGTNEQFF
cdr3_nt: TGTGCCAGCAGACAAATCGGGACAAATGAGCAGTTCTTC

clone_size: .
v_call: TRBV7-9
j_call: TRBJ2-5
d_call: TRBD2
cdr3_aa: CASSADLAGGFSEQYF
cdr3_nt: TGTGCCAGCAGCGCCGACCTAGCGGGGGGGTTCTCTGAGCAGTACTTC

clone_size: .
v_call: TRBV6-2/TRBV6-3
j_call: TRBJ2-4
d_call: TRBD2
cdr3_aa: CASSYSSAGGPYIQYF
cdr3_nt: TGTGCCAGCAGTTACTCCTCAGCGGGGGGGCCATACATTCAGTACTTC

clone_size: .
v_call: TRBV12-3/TRBV12-4
j_call: TRBJ1-5
d_call: .
cdr3_aa: CAGSFSGYNQPQHF
cdr3_nt: TGTGCCGGCAGTTTCTCAGGCTACAATCAGCCCCAGCATTTT

clone_size: once
v_call: TRBV6-2/TRBV6-3
j_call: TRBJ2-7
d_call: .
cdr3_aa: CASSQTVEGQYF
cdr3_nt: TGTGCCAGCAGTCAGACAGTAGAGGGGCAGTACTTC

clone_size: few
v_call: TRBV5-5
j_call: TRBJ1-6
d_call: .
cdr3_aa: CASSLQRTRNNSPLHF
cdr3_nt: TGTGCCAGCAGCTTACAACGAACCCGAAATAATTCACCCCTCCACTTT

clone_size: few
v_call: TRBV5-1
j_call: TRBJ2-1
d_call: TRBD1
cdr3_aa: CATRDRDYNEQFF
cdr3_nt: TGCGCCACCCGGGACAGAGACTACAATGAGCAGTTCTTC

clone_size: once
v_call: TRBV12-3/TRBV12-4
j_call: TRBJ1-5
d_call: .
cdr3_aa: CASSPRQGFGNQPQHF
cdr3_nt: TGTGCCAGCAGTCCACGCCAGGGTTTTGGCAATCAGCCCCAGCATTTT

clone_size: .
v_call: TRBV24-1
j_call: TRBJ2-5
d_call: TRBD2
cdr3_aa: CATSRTSGVLETQYF
cdr3_nt: TGTGCCACCAGTAGGACTAGCGGGGTTCTTGAGACCCAGTACTTC